The clone carrying this T cell receptor (beta chain) was seen a handful of times. The sample comes from a study of CD8 T cells in ankylosing spondylitis. TCRdb reprocessed the 5' RACE reads with MiXCR, giving one entry per CDR3 protein. The sample lists about 150,000 distinct CDR3 sequences; approximately 48% were seen once. The CDR3 loop spans 16 amino acids. Germline CDR1 ENHRY, CDR2 SYGVKD. Trimming took 5 bases from V and 5 from J; bases not matched to a gene: 8. This TCR came from a male donor with ankylosing spondylitis. The V and J genes are TRBV10-3 and TRBJ2-7, with TRBD2 matching 14 bases. Sequenced sample: synovial fluid, either unsorted or a sorted T cell fraction (not recorded which). For the CDR3, the DNA is TGTGCCATCAGTTTGGGACTAGCGGGAGCCTGGAACGAGCAGTACTTC. The encoded protein is CAISLGLAGAWNEQYF.